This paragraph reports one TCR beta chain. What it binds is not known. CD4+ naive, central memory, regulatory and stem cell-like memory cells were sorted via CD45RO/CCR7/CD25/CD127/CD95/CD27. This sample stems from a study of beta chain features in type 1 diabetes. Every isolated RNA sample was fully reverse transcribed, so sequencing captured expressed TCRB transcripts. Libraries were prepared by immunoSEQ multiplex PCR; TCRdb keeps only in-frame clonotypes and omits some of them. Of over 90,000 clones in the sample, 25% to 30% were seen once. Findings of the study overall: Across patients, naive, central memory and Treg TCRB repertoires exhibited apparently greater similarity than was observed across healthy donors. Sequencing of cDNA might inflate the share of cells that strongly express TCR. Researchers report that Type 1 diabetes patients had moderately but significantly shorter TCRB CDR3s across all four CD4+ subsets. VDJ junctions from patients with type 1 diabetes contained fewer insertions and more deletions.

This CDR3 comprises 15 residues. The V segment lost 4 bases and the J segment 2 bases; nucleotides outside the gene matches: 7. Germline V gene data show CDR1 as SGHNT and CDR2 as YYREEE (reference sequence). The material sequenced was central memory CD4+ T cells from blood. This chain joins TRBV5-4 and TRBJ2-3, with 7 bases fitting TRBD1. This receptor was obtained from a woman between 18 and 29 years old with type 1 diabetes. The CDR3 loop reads CASSGAGGSTDTQYF. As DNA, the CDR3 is TGTGCCAGCAGCGGGGCAGGGGGTTCCACAGATACGCAGTATTTT.